This T cell receptor beta chain comes out of a study of cytomegalovirus exposure and HLA in healthy donors. Looking at the study overall: Assignment to the Caucasian-associated ancestry cluster applied to approximately 80% of the 300 to 500 genotyped donors.

There are 13 residues in the CDR3. The V and J ends lost 3 bases and 6 bases, in that order; junction bases with no gene match: 5. The germline V gene has CDR1 SGHTA and CDR2 FQGNSA. 13 Jbeta primers and 60 Vbeta primers were used for the PCR. TCRdb's table, derived via immunoSEQ multiplex PCR, lists solely in-frame clones and lacks some. The sample holds 200,000 or so clones, 87% seen once. Study-level findings and limits: The study listed 164 cytomegalovirus-associated TCR beta chains. Later analysis identified a missense DCLRE1C variant that was linked to TCR beta V- and J-gene trimming.

A word on this clone: Its specificity is unknown.

The chain has TRBV7-2 and TRBJ2-7; 7 positions agree with TRBD1. The sample was PBMCs. The receptor comes from a man between 25 and 39 years old in good health and CMV-seronegative. The DNA for the CDR3 is TGTGCCAGCAGCTTTGGACAGGCGCGCGAGCAGTACTTC. This translates into CASSFGQAREQYF.